The clone carrying this T cell receptor (beta chain) was seen a handful of times. The entry originates in a study of blood T cells in healthy people across ages. Looked up from germline, CDR1 is LGHDT and CDR2 is YNNKEL (reference sequence). There are 13 residues in the CDR3. V dropped 2 bases and J dropped 8 bases, with 12 bases sitting between them. Primers used in a second PCR of roughly 6 to 12 cycles were a sample-barcoded 5' primer and a J-beta primer mix. TCRdb passed the 5' RACE reads through MiXCR, listing each CDR3 protein once. The sample lists around 870,000 distinct CDR3 sequences, more than 25% occurring once. The donors, aged about 6 to 90, were healthy Caucasians from Russia.

Sequenced: blood. This sequence joins TRBV3-1 and TRBJ1-2, with D perhaps TRBD1 (6 bases). The origin of this receptor is a woman aged 80 or older in good health. CDR3 nucleotide sequence: TGTGCCAGCAGCCAAACAGGGATGGGAGGCTACACCTTC. It codes for CASSQTGMGGYTF. Based on the CDR3 plus reference TRBV3-1 and TRBJ1-2, the full variable domain is DTAVSQTPKYLVTQMGNDKSIKCEQNLGHDTMYWYKQDSKKFLKIMFSYNNKELIINETVPNRFSPKSPDKAHLNLHINSLELGDSAVYFCASSQTGMGGYTFGSGTRLTVV.